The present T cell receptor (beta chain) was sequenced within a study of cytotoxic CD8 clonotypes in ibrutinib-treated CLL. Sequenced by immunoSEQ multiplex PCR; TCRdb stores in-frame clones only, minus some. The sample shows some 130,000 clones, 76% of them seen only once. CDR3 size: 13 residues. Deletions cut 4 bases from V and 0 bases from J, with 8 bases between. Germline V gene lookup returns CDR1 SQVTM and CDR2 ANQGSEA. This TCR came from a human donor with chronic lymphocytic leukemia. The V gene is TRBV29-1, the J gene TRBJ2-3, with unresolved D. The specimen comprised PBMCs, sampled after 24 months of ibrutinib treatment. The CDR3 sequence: CSVAAPSTDTQYF. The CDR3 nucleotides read TGCAGCGTTGCCGCTCCTAGCACAGATACGCAGTATTTT.